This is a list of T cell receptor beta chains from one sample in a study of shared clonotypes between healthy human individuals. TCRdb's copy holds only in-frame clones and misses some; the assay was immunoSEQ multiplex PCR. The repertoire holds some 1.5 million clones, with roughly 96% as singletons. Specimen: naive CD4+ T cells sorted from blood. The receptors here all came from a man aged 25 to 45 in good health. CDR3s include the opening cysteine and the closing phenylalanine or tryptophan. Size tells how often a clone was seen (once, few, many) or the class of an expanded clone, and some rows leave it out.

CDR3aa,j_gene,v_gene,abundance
CASSYLRAREQYF,TRBJ2-7,TRBV6-5,NA
CASSLRWGQGNTEAFF,TRBJ1-1,TRBV11-2,NA
CASSVLTGGLNTEAFF,TRBJ1-1,TRBV19,few
CASSSAPGGVTEAFF,TRBJ1-1,TRBV5-1,once
CASSIWTSGSYSYNEQFF,TRBJ2-1,TRBV5-1,NA
CATKLAGGLYEQYF,TRBJ2-7,TRBV19,NA
CASSSGLGLAGPGELFF,TRBJ2-2,TRBV4-2,NA
CASSLTVYSNQPQHF,TRBJ1-5,TRBV28,NA
CASGGEGELFF,TRBJ1-4,TRBV6-6,NA
CASSLDSSRTTDTQYF,TRBJ2-3,TRBV5-1,NA
CASSLGQGVHNEQFF,TRBJ2-1,TRBV5-4,NA
CASSQEAYGGGYTF,TRBJ1-2,TRBV4-3,NA
CASSVASGLSYNEQFF,TRBJ2-1,TRBV9,NA
CASSSALSGTGGSEQYF,TRBJ2-7,TRBV13,NA
CASSVSPKRVYNEQFF,TRBJ2-1,TRBV9,NA
CASSLRSGRAEAFF,TRBJ1-1,TRBV7-9,NA
CASRSTSGPNYNEQFF,TRBJ2-1,TRBV27,NA
CASSHNLRANYGYTF,TRBJ1-2,TRBV4-3,NA
CASSDSIGEAFF,TRBJ1-1,TRBV6-4,NA
CASTKQGLTGELFF,TRBJ2-2,TRBV12-5,NA
CASSGTGTVSYEQYF,TRBJ2-7,TRBV5-1,NA
CATLGGPTDTQYF,TRBJ2-3,TRBV7-8,NA
CASSPRQVPAGEKLFF,TRBJ1-4,TRBV7-8,NA
CASSLGPGGANSEQYF,TRBJ2-7,TRBV5-4,NA
CASSPGYAGASSTDTQYF,TRBJ2-3,TRBV7-9,NA
CASSAIIGGDGELFF,TRBJ2-2,TRBV2,NA
CAWSVLGAYTIYF,TRBJ1-3,TRBV30,NA
CASLNLGASSYNEQFF,TRBJ2-1,TRBV5-6,NA
CASSLTGLAGGFTDTQYF,TRBJ2-3,TRBV27,NA
CASSLADRVNTGELFF,TRBJ2-2,TRBV11-3,NA
CASSPSGAGANVLTF,TRBJ2-6,TRBV18,NA
CASSLDGTSGRAGDNEQFF,TRBJ2-1,TRBV7-6,NA
CASSTPGRTTDQETQYF,TRBJ2-5,TRBV5-4,NA
CASSLLAGGANTEAFF,TRBJ1-1,TRBV5-1,NA
CASSSGWGLAELQYF,TRBJ2-4,TRBV7-2,NA